This T cell receptor beta chain was observed in a study of blood T cells in healthy people across ages. Study outcomes and limitations: A conclusive naive versus antigen-experienced comparison was prevented by the unsorted PBMCs.

Worth noting for this clonotype: Its antigen is unidentified.

A second about 7 to 12 cycle PCR used barcoded and J-beta primers. All cDNA molecules were each tagged by a template-switch adaptor with 12 random nucleotides. Using its own MiXCR run on the 5' RACE reads, TCRdb lists one record per CDR3 protein. The sample records approximately 690,000 distinct CDR3 sequences, around two fifths being singletons. The CDR3 has 15 amino acids. Germline V CDR1 and CDR2: MNHEY, SMNVEV (reference sequence). Healthy Caucasians from Russia aged 6 to 90 served as donors. For every donor, a draw yielded ten milliliters of peripheral blood. The sequence came from an elderly man in good health. This chain uses TRBV27 with TRBJ2-1; either TRBD1 or TRBD2 may supply D (6 bases each). The J call could be wrong; TRBJ2-7 is a better fit for the DNA end. Specimen: blood. The chain's CDR3 is CASTKGGQSNNEQYF. The CDR3 DNA is TGTGCCAGCACTAAGGGGGGACAATCCAACAATGAGCAGTACTTC.